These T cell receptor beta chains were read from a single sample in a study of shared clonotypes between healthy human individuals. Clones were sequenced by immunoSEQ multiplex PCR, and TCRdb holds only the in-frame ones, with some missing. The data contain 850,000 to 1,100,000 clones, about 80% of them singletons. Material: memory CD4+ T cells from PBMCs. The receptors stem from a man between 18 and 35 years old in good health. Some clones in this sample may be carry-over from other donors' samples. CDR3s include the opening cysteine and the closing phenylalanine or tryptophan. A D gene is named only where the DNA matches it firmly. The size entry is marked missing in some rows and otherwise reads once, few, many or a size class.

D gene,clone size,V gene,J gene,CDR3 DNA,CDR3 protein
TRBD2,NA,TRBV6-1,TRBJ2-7,TGTGCCAGCAGTGAGGGCGGGAGCTCCTACGAGCAGTACTTC,CASSEGGSSYEQYF
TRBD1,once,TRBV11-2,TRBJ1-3,TGTGCCAGCAGCTCAATCTCCAGGGGGTCTGGAAACACCATATATTTT,CASSSISRGSGNTIYF
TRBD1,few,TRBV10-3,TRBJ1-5,TGTGCCATCAGTGATCGCGAAAGGACAGGACCCCTCAATCAGCCCCAGCATTTT,CAISDRERTGPLNQPQHF
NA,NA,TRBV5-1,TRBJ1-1,TGCGCCAGCAGCGGTCCCGCAACAGGACGGAACACTGAAGCTTTCTTT,CASSGPATGRNTEAFF
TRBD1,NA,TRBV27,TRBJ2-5,TGTGCCAGCAGAGACAGGGGGCTAAAGACCCAGTACTTC,CASRDRGLKTQYF
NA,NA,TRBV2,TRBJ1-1,TGTGCCAGCAGTGAAGCGCTTTGGAACACTGAAGCTTTCTTT,CASSEALWNTEAFF
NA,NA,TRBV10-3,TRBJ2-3,TGTGCCATCGGGGGACTCGGCCTCGGATTGTATTTT,CAIGGLGLGLYF
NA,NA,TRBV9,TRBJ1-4,TGTGCCAGCAGCGTAGGGGTGGGACTTATGAATGAAAAACTGTTTTTT,CASSVGVGLMNEKLFF
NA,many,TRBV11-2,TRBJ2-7,TGTGCCAGCAGCACGGGGACCGCCGTGTCCTACGAGCAGTACTTC,CASSTGTAVSYEQYF
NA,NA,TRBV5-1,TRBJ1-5,TGCGCCAGCAGTGAACAGGGCCATAGCAATCAGCCCCAGCATTTT,CASSEQGHSNQPQHF
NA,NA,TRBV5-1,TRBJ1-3,TGCGCCAGCAGCTTCCAGCCTGGAAACACCATATATTTT,CASSFQPGNTIYF
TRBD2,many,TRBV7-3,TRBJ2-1,TGTGCCAGCAGCCCCCGGAGCGGGGTCGTCCCCGAGTTCTTC,CASSPRSGVVPEFF
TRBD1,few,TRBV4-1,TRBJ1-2,TGCGCCACAGGGAGGGACAGCGGGATTCGAAGTGGTGGCTACACCTTC,CATGRDSGIRSGGYTF
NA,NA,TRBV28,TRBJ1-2,TGTGCCAGCAGTCCCCCGGGGAACTATGGCTACACCTTC,CASSPPGNYGYTF
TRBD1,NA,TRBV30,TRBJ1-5,TGTGCCTGGAGTGTAAGAAGGGGACAGGGAATGCATAGCAATCAGCCCCAGCATTTT,CAWSVRRGQGMHSNQPQHF
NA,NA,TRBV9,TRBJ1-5,TGTGCCAGCAGCGCTGACGGACAGAGCAATCAGCCCCAGCATTTT,CASSADGQSNQPQHF
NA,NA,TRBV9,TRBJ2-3,TGTGCCAGCAGCGCCTGGGGAGCTAGCACAGATACGCAGTATTTT,CASSAWGASTDTQYF
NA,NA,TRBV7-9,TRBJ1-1,TGTGCCAGCAGCTTGGGTGACGTGAGGGGGGAAGCTTTCTTT,CASSLGDVRGEAFF
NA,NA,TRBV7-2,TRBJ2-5,TGTGCCAGCAGCTTAGTGGGACAGACCCAGTACTTC,CASSLVGQTQYF
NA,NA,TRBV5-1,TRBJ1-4,TGCGCCAGCAGCTTGGGGGGGTACGGAACTAATGAAAAACTGTTTTTT,CASSLGGYGTNEKLFF
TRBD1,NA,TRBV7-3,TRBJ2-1,TGTGCCAGCAGCACGGACAGGGGCTCCTACAATGAGCAGTTCTTC,CASSTDRGSYNEQFF
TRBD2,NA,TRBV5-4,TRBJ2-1,TGTGCCAGCAGCCCAACACCCATCCCCGGGAGGGCCAAGAATGAGCAGTTCTTC,CASSPTPIPGRAKNEQFF
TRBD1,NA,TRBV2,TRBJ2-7,TGTGCCAGCAGCGGACAGGGCAGGGGCGAGCAGTACTTC,CASSGQGRGEQYF
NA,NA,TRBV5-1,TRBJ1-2,TGCGCCAGCAGCCCGGGATCTAGGGGCTACACCTTC,CASSPGSRGYTF
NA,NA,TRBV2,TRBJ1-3,TGTGCCAGCAGCGGAGGTAACTCTGGAAACACCATATATTTT,CASSGGNSGNTIYF
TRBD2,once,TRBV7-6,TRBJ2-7,TGTGCCAGCAGCTTGGGTAGCGGGGACTACGAGCAGTACTTC,CASSLGSGDYEQYF
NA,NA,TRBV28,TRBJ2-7,TGTGCCAGCAGTTTCCCTGGGCCGGACAGAAGGGGGCGGGAGAGCGACTACGAGCAGTACTTC,CASSFPGPDRRGRESDYEQYF
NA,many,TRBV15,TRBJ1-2,TGTGCCACCAGCCCGGACAAGTTCTATGGCTACACCTTC,CATSPDKFYGYTF
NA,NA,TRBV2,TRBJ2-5,TGTGCCACAGCGGGACAAGACCAAGAGACCCAGTACTTC,CATAGQDQETQYF
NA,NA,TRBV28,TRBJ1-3,TGTTCTCTATCAAGACGGAAAAACTCTGGAAACACCATATATTTT,CSLSRRKNSGNTIYF
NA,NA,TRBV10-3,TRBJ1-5,TGTGCCATCAGTGAACGGTTCGGGGGTGAGCAGCCCCAGCATTTT,CAISERFGGEQPQHF
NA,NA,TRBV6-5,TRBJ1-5,TGTGCCAGCAGCCCCGGCGATTATAGCAATCAGCCCCAGCATTTT,CASSPGDYSNQPQHF
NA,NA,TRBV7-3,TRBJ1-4,TGTGCCAGCAGCCCGGGAGTAGGGCTGGTCGATGAAAAACTGTTTTTT,CASSPGVGLVDEKLFF
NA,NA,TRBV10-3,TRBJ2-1,TGTGCCATCAGTGAACTCGGGAGTGAGCAGTTCTTC,CAISELGSEQFF
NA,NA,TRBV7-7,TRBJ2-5,TGTGCCAGCAGCTTAGGACCCTTGGAGACCCAGTACTTC,CASSLGPLETQYF
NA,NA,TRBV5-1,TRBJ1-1,TGCGCCAGCAGCTTTGGGCAGCCTAACACTGAAGCTTTCTTT,CASSFGQPNTEAFF